This T cell receptor beta chain was obtained from a study of OX40 agonist ivuxolimab in advanced cancers. Study context: Ivuxolimab is a fully human IgG2 antibody that activates OX40 (CD134). Subjects had a mean age of roughly 60 years, with a range of roughly 20 to 79; roughly 80% were male.

CDR3 length: 16 residues. The germline CDR1 and CDR2 sequences are SGHAT and FQNNGV. J gave up 2 bases and V 5 bases, and 8 bases lay outside the gene matches. The method was immunoSEQ multiplex PCR; TCRdb's version includes in-frame clones alone and lacks a portion of them. The sample carries approximately 70,000 clones, 83% recorded once. The receptor comes from an adult with an advanced solid tumor such as melanoma, head and neck, liver or kidney cancer. Here the sequenced sample was CD4+ or CD8+ T cells sorted from blood, taken in a trial of the OX40 agonist ivuxolimab. The V and J genes are TRBV11-2 and TRBJ1-4; 7 bases map to TRBD1. CDR3 nucleotide sequence: TGTGCCAGCAGCCAACTCCAGGGGGTGACTAATGAAAAACTGTTTTTT. It translates to CASSQLQGVTNEKLFF.